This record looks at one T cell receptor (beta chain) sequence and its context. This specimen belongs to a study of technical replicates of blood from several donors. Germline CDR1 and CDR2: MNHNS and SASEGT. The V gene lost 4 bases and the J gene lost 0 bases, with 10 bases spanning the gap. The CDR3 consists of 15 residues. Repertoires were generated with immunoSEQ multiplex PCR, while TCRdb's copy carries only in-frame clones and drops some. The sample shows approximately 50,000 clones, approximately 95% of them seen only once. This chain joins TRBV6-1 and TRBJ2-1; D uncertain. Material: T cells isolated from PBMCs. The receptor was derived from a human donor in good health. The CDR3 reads CASSVRPSSYNEQFF. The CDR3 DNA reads TGTGCCAGCAGTGTGCGGCCCAGCTCCTACAATGAGCAGTTCTTC.